This T cell receptor beta chain emerged from a study of blood T cell repertoires in COVID-19. For the study at large: In each case, the material was cDNA or gDNA derived from T cells, B-cell-depleted T cells, or PBMCs.

Followed over time, Seattle patients had been enrolled while infection was active. V lost 4 bases, J lost 6 bases, and 12 bases stayed unmatched. This CDR3 has 15 residues. The germline gives CDR1 SGHRS, CDR2 YFSETQ. Original processing methods: Researchers report that nucleated cell counts were estimated from reference gene primer amplification. Measured with immunoSEQ multiplex PCR; TCRdb has only the in-frame clones, and not every one. D and trimming were read from the DNA, whereas the V and J calls and clone size are those reported in that table. The table records around 340,000 clones, 89% of them present only once.

The sample was peripheral blood. This TCR was sampled from a woman aged 55 to 70 with COVID-19, enrolled during active disease. V gene TRBV5-1 combines with J gene TRBJ1-1; 7 positions match TRBD1. CDR3 protein: CASSALRQGNSEAFF. CDR3 in DNA: TGCGCCAGCAGCGCACTAAGACAGGGAAATTCTGAAGCTTTCTTT.